This T cell receptor (beta chain) was sequenced during a study of blood T cell repertoires in COVID-19. Here immunoSEQ multiplex PCR was the method, and the copy in TCRdb shows in-frame clones only, minus some. The sample shows approximately 210,000 clones, around four fifths of them seen only once. CDR1 MDHEN and CDR2 SYDVKM come from the germline V gene. V was cut by 6 bases and J by 3 bases, with 12 bases left in between. The CDR3 has 13 amino acids. The rearrangement uses TRBV28 and TRBJ2-7; D gene uncertain. Input material: peripheral blood. This TCR was recovered from a young man with active or convalescent COVID-19. The CDR3 DNA sequence: TGTGCCAGCAGCGCCTCTCCAGACTACGAGCAGTACTTC. This gives the protein CASSASPDYEQYF.